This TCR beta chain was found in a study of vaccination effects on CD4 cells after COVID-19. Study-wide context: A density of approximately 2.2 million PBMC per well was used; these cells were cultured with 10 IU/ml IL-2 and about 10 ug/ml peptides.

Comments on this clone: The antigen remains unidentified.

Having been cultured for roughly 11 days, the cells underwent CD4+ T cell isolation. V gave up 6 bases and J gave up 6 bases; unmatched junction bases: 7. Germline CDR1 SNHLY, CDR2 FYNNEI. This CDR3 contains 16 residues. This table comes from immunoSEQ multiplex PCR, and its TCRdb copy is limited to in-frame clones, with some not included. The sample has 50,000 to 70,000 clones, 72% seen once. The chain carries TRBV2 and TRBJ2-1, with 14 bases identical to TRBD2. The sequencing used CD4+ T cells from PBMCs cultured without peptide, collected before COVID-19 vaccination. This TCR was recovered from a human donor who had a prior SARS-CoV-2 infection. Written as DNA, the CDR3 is TGTGCCAGCAGGGGACTAGCGGGAGTGTTGGTCAATGAGCAGTTCTTC. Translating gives CASRGLAGVLVNEQFF.